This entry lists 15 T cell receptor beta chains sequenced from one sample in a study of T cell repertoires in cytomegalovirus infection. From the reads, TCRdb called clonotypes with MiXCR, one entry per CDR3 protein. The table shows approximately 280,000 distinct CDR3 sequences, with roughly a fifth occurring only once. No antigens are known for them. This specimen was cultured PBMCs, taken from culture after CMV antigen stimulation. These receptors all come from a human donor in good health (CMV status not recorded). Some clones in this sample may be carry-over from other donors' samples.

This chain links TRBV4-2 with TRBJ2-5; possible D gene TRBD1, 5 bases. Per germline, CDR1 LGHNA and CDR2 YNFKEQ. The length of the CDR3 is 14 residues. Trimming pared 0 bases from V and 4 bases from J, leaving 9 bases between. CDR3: CASSQDQGGETQYF. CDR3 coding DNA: TGTGCCAGCAGCCAAGATCAGGGTGGAGAGACCCAGTACTTC.

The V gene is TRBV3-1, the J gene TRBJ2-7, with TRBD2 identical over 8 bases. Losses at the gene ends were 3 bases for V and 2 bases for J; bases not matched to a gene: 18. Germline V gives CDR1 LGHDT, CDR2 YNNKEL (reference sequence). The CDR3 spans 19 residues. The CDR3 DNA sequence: TGTGCCAGCAGCCATGAAGACTCATTACTCGGGGGGGTAACCTACGAGCAGTACTTC. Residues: CASSHEDSLLGGVTYEQYF.

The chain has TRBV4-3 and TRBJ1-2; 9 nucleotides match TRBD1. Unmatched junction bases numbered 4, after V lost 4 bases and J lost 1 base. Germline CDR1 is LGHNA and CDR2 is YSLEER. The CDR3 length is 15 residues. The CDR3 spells CASSLRQGDNYGYTF. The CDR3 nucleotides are TGCGCCAGCAGCCTACGACAGGGGGATAACTATGGCTACACCTTC.

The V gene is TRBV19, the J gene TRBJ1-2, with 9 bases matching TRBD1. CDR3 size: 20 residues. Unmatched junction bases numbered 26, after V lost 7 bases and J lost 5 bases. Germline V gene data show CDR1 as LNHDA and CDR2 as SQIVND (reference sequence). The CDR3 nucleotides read TGTGCCAGTACCCCCATAAGCTCTTCCCCCGGGACAGGGAGAGGGTATGGCTACACCTTC. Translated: CASTPISSSPGTGRGYGYTF.

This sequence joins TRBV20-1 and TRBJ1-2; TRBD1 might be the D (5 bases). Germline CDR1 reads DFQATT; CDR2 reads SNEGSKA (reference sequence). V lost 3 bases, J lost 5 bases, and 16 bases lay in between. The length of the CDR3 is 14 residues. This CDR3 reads CSASWGVRTYGYTF. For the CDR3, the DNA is TGCAGTGCTAGTTGGGGGGTTCGAACGTATGGCTACACCTTC.

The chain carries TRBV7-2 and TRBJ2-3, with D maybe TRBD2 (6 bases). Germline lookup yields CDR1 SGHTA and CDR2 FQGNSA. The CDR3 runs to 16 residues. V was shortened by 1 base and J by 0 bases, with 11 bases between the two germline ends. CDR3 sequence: CASSLEGLMSTDTQYF. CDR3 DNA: TGTGCCAGCAGCTTAGAGGGACTGATGAGCACAGATACGCAGTATTTT. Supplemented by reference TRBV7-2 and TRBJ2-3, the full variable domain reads GAGVSQSPSNKVTEKGKDVELRCDPISGHTALYWYRQSLGQGLEFLIYFQGNSAPDKSGLPSDRFSAERTGGSVSTLTIQRTQQEDSAVYLCASSLEGLMSTDTQYFGPGTRLTVL.

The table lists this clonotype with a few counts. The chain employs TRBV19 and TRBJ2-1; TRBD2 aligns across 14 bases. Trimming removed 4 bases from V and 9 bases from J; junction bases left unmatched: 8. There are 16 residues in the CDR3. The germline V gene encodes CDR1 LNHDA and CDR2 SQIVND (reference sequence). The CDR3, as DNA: TGTGCCAGTAGTACACCGGGACTAGCGGGAGCCGGTGAGCAGTTCTTC. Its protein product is CASSTPGLAGAGEQFF.

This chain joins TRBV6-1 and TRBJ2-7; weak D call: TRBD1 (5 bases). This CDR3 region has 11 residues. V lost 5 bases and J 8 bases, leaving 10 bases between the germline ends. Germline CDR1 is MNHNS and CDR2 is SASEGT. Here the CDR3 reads CASSSQGQQYF. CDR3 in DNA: TGTGCCAGCAGTTCCCAGGGTCAGCAGTACTTC.

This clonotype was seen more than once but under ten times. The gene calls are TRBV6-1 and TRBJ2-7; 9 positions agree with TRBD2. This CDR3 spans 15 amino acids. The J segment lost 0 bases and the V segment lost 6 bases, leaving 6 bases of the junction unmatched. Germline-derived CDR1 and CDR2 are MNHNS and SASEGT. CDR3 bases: TGTGCCAGCAGAATCACTAGCGGGCCCTCCTACGAGCAGTACTTC. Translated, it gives CASRITSGPSYEQYF.

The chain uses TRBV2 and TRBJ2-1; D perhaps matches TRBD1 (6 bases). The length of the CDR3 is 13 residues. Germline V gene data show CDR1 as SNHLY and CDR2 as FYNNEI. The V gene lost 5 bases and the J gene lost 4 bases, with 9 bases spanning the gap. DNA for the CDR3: TGTGCCAGCAGTCCACAGGGATACAATGAGCAGTTCTTC. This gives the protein CASSPQGYNEQFF.

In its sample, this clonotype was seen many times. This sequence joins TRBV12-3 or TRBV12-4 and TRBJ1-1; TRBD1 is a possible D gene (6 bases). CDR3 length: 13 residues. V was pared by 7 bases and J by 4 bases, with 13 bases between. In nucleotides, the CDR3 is TGTGCCAGCACTATACAGGGTGCCACTGAAGCTTTCTTT. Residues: CASTIQGATEAFF.

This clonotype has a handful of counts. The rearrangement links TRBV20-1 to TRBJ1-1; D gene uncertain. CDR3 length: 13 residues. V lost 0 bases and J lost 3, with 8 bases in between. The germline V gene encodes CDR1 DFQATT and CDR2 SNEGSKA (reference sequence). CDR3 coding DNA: TGCAGTGCTAGAGATGATAGGGACACTGAAGCTTTCTTT. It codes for CSARDDRDTEAFF.

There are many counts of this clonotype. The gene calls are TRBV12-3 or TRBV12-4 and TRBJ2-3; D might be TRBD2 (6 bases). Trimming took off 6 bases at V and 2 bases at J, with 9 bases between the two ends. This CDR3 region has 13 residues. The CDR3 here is CASSGLYTDTQYF. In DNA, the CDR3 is TGTGCCAGCAGCGGACTATACACAGATACGCAGTATTTT.

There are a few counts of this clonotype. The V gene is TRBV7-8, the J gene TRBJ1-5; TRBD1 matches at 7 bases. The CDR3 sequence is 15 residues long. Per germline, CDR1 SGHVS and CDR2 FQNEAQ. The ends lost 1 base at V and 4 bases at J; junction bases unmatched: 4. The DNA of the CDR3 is TGTGCCAGCAGCTTAGTGGGGACAGAGAATCAGCCCCAGCATTTT. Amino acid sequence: CASSLVGTENQPQHF.

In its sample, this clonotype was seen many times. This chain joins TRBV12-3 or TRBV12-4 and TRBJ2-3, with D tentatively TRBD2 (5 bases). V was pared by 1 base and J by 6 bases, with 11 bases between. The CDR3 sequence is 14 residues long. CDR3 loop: CASSLGGVGDTQYF. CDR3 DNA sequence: TGTGCCAGCAGTTTAGGGGGAGTGGGTGATACGCAGTATTTT.